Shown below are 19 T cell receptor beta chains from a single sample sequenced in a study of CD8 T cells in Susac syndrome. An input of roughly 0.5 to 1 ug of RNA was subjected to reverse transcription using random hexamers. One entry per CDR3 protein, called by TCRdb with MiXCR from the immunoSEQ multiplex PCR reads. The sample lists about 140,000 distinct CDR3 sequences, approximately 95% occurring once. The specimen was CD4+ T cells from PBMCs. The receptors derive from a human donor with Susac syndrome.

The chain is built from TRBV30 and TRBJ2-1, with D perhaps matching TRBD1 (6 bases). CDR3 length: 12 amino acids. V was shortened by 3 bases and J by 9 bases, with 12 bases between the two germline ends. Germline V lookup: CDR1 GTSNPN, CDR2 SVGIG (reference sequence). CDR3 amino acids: CAWSFDRTEQFF. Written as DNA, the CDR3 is TGTGCCTGGAGCTTCGACAGGACTGAGCAGTTCTTC.

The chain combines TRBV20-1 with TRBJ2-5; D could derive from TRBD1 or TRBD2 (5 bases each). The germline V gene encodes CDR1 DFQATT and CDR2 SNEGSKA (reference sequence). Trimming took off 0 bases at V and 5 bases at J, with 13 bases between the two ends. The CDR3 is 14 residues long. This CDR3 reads CSARDGSGDETQYF. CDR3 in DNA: TGCAGTGCTAGAGATGGTTCCGGGGACGAGACCCAGTACTTC.

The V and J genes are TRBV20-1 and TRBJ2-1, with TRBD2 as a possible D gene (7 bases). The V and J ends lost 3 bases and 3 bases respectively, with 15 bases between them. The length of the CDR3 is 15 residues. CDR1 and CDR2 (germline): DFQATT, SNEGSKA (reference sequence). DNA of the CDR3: TGCAGTGCTAGCGGGAGAGGGGGGGGCTACAATGAGCAGTTCTTC. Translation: CSASGRGGGYNEQFF.

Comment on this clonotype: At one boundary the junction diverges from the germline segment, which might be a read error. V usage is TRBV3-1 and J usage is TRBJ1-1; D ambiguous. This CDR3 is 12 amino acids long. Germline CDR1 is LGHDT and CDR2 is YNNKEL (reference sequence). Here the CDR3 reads CARSRLNTEAFF. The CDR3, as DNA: TGTGCCCGCAGCCGCCTGAACACTGAAGCTTTCTTT.

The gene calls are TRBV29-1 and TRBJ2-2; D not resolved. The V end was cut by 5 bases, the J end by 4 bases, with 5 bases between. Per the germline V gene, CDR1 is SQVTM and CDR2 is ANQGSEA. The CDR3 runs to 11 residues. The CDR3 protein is CSVRSTGELFF. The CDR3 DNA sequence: TGCAGCGTTCGATCCACCGGGGAGCTGTTTTTT.

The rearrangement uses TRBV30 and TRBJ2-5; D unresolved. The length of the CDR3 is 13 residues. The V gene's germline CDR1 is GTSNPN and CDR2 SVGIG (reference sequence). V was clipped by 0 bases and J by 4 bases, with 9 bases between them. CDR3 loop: CAWSVRWGETQYF. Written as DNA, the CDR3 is TGTGCCTGGAGTGTACGGTGGGGAGAGACCCAGTACTTC.

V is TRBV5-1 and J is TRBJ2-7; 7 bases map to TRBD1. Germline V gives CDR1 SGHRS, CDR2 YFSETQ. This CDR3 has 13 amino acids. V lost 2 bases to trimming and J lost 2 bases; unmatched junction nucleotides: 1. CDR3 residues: CASSFDRAYEQYF. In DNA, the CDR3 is TGCGCCAGCAGCTTCGACAGGGCCTACGAGCAGTACTTC.

The CDR3 DNA is TGTGCCAGCAGTCCATGGACAGGGGACAAATACGAGCAGTACTTC. As protein: CASSPWTGDKYEQYF. The chain carries TRBV27 and TRBJ2-7; 9 bases align to TRBD1. This CDR3 comprises 15 residues. Germline CDR1 is MNHEY and CDR2 is SMNVEV (reference sequence). V shed 5 bases and J 4 bases; nucleotides not matched to a gene: 9.

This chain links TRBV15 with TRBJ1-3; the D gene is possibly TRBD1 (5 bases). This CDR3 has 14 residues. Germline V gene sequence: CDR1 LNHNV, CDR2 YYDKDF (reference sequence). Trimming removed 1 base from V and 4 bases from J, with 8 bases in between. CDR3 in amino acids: CATSRVGVGNTIYF. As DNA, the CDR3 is TGTGCCACCAGCAGAGTGGGGGTAGGAAACACCATATATTTT. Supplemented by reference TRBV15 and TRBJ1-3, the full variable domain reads DAMVIQNPRYQVTQFGKPVTLSCSQTLNHNVMYWYQQKSSQAPKLLFHYYDKDFNNEADTPDNFQSRRPNTSFCFLDIRSPGLGDTAMYLCATSRVGVGNTIYFGEGSWLTVV.

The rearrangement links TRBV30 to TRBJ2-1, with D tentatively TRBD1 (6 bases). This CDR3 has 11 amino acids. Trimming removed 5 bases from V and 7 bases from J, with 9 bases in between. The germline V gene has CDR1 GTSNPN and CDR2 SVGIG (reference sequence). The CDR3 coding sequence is TGTGCCTGGGCAGGGGTTAATGAGCAGTTCTTC. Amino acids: CAWAGVNEQFF.

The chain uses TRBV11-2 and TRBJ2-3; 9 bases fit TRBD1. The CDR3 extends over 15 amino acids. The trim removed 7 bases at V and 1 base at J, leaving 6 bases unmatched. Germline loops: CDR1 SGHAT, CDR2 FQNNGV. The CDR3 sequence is CASKKRDRGTDTQYF. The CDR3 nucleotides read TGTGCCAGCAAAAAGCGGGACAGGGGCACAGATACGCAGTATTTT.

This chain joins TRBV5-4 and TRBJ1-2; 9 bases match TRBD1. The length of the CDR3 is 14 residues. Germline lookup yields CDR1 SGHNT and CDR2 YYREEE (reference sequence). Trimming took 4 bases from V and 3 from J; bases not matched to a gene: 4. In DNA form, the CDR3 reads TGTGCCAGCAGCGGGGGACAGGGTTACTATGGCTACACCTTC. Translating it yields CASSGGQGYYGYTF.

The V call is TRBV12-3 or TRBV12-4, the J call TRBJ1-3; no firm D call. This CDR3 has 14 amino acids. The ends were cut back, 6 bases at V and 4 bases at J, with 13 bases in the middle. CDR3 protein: CASRAVTFGNTIYF. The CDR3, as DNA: TGTGCCAGCAGGGCAGTTACCTTCGGAAACACCATATATTTT.

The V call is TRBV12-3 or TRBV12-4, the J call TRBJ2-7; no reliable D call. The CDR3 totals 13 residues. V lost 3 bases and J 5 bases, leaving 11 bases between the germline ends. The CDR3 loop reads CASSFTQIHEQYF. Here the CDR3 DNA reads TGTGCCAGCAGTTTCACACAGATCCACGAGCAGTACTTC.

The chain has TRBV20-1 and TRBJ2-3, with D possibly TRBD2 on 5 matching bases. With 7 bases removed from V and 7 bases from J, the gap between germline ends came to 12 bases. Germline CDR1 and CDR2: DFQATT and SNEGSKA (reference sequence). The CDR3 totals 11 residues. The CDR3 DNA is TGCAGTGTCCCTAGCCCGAATACGCAGTATTTT. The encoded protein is CSVPSPNTQYF.

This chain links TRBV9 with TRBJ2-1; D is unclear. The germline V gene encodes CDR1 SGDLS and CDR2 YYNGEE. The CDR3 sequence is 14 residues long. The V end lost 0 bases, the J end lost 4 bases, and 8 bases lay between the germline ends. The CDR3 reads CASSVGSRYNEQFF. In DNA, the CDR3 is TGTGCCAGCAGCGTAGGGTCCCGATACAATGAGCAGTTCTTC.

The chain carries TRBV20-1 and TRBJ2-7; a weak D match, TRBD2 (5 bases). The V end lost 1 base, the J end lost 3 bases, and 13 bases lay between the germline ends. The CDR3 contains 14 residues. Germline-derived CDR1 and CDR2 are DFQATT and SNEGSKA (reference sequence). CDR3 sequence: CSARGRQRSYEQYF. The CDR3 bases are TGCAGTGCTAGAGGCCGTCAGCGGAGCTACGAGCAGTACTTC.

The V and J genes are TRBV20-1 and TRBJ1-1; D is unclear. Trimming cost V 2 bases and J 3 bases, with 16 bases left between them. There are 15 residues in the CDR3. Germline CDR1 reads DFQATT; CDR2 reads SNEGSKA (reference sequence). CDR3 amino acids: CSARISGRRDTEAFF. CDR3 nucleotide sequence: TGCAGTGCTAGAATCTCCGGACGGAGGGACACTGAAGCTTTCTTT.

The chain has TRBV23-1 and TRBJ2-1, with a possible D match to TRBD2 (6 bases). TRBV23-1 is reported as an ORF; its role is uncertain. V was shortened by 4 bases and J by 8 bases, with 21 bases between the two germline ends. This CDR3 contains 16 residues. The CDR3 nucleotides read TGCGCCAGCAGTCCCGCAGGTCGGAGGGTCGATGATGAGCAGTTCTTC. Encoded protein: CASSPAGRRVDDEQFF.